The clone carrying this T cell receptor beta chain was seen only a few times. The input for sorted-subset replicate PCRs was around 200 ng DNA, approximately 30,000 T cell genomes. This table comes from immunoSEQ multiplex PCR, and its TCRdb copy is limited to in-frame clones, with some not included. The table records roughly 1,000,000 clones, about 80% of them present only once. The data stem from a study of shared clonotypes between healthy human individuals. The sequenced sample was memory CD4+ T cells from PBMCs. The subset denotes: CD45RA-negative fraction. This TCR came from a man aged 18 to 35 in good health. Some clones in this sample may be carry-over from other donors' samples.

The CDR3 is CATSKSPPGQGNEQFF. As DNA, the CDR3 is TGTGCCACCAGCAAAAGCCCGCCGGGACAGGGCAATGAGCAGTTCTTC. V is TRBV15 and J is TRBJ2-1; 9 positions match TRBD1. The V and J ends lost 4 bases and 6 bases, in that order; junction bases with no gene match: 10. The CDR3 has 16 residues. The germline gives CDR1 LNHNV, CDR2 YYDKDF (reference sequence).